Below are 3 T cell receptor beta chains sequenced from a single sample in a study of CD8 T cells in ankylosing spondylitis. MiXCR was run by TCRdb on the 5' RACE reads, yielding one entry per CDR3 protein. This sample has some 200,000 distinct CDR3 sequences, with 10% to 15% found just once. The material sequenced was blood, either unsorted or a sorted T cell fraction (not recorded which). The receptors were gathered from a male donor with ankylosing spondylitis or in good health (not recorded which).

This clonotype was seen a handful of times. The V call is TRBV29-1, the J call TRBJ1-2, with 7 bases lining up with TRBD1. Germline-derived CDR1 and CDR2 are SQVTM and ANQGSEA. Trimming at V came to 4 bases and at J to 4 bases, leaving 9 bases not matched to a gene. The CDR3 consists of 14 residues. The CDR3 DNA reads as TGCAGCGTTGTTGGGGTCGACAGGGTCTATGGCTACACCTTC. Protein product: CSVVGVDRVYGYTF. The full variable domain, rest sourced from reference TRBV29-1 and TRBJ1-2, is SAVISQKPSRDICQRGTSLTIQCQVDSQVTMMFWYRQQPGQSLTLIATANQGSEATYESGFVIDKFPISRPNLTFSTLTVSNMSPEDSSIYLCSVVGVDRVYGYTFGSGTRLTVV.

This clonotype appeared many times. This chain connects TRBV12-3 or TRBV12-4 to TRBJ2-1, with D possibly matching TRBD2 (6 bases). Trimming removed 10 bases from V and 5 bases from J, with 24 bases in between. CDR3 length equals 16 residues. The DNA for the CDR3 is TGTGCCACCCCAAGAAGACGGGGGAATTTCGACAATGAGCAGTTCTTC. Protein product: CATPRRRGNFDNEQFF.

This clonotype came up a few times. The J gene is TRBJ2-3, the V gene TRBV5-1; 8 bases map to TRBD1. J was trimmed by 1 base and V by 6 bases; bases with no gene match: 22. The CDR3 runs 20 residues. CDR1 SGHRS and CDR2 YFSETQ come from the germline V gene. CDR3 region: CASTRIKDRGSHPGTDTQYF. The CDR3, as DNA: TGCGCCAGCACCCGAATAAAAGACAGGGGAAGCCACCCTGGCACAGATACGCAGTATTTT.